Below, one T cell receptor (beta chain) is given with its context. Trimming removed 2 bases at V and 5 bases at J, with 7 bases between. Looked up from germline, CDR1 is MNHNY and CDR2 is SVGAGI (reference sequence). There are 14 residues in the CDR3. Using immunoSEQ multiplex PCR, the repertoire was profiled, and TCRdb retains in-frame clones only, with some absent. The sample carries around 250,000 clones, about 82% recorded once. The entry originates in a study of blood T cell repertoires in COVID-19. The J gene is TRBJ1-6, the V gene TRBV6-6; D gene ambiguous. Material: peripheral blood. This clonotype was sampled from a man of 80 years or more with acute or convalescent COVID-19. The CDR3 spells CASSYGQNNSPLHF. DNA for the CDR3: TGTGCCAGCAGTTACGGGCAGAATAATTCACCCCTCCACTTT.